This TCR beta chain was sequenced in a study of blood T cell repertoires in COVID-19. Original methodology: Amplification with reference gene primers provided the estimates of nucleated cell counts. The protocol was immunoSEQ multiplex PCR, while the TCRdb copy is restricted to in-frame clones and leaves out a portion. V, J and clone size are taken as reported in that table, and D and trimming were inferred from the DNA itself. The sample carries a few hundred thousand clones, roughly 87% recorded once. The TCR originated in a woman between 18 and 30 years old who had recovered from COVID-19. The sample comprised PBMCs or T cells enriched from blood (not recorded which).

CDR3 DNA sequence: TGCGCCAGCAGCCAAGGTATAGGGACTAGCGGGATCCCGAACACCGGGGAGCTGTTTTTT. Amino acids: CASSQGIGTSGIPNTGELFF. The J gene is TRBJ2-2, the V gene TRBV4-3; 13 nucleotides agree with TRBD2. With 1 base clipped from V and 0 bases from J, the junction kept 8 bases outside the gene matches. The CDR3 loop spans 20 amino acids. CDR1 is LGHNA and CDR2 is YSLEER in the germline V gene.